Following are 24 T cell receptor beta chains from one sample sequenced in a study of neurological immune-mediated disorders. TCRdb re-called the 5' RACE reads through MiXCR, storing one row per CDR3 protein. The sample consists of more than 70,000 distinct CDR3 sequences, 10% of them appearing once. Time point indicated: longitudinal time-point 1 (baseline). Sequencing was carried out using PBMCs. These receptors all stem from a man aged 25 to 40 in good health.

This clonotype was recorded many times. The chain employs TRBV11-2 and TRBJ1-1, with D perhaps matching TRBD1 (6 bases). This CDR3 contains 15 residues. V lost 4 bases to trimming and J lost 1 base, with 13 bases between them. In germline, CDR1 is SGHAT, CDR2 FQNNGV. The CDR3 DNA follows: TGTGCCAGCAGCTCAGACTACAGGGAGAACACTGAAGCTTTCTTT. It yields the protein CASSSDYRENTEAFF.

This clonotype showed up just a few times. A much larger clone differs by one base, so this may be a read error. This CDR3 reads CASREPWDGSSYDQYF. Written as DNA, the CDR3 is TGTGCCAGCAGGGAACCTTGGGACGGGAGCTCCTACGACCAGTACTTC. This rearrangement joins TRBV6-1 to TRBJ2-7, with D perhaps TRBD2 (6 bases). CDR3 length: 16 amino acids. CDR1 MNHNS and CDR2 SASEGT come from the germline V gene.

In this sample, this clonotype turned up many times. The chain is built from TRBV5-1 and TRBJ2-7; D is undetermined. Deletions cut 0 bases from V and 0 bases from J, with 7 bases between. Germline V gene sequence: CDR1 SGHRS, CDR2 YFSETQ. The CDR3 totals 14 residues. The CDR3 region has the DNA TGCGCCAGCAGCTTGGTAGGGTCCTCCTACGAGCAGTACTTC. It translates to CASSLVGSSYEQYF.

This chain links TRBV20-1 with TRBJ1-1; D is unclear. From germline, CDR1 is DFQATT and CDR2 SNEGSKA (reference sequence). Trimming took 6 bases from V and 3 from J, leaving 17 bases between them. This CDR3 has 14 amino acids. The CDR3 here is CSAPRKGRDTEAFF. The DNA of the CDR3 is TGCAGTGCCCCTAGGAAGGGTAGGGACACTGAAGCTTTCTTT.

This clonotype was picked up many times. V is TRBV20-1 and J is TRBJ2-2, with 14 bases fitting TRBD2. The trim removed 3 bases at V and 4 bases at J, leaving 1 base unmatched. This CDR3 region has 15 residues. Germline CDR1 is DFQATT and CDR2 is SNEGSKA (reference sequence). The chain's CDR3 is CSARGTSGSTGELFF. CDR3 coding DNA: TGCAGTGCTAGGGGGACTAGCGGGAGCACCGGGGAGCTGTTTTTT.

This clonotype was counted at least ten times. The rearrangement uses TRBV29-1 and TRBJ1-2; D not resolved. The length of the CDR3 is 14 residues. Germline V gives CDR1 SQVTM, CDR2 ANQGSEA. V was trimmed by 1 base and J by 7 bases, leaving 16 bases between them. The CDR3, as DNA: TGCAGCGTTGAAGGTTTTCCCCTTGTGAGTGGCTACACCTTC. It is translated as CSVEGFPLVSGYTF.

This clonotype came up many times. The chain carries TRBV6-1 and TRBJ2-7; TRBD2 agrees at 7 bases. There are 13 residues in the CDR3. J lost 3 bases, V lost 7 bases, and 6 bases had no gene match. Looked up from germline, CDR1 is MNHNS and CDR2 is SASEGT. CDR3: CASKGGSGYEQYF. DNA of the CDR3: TGTGCCAGCAAGGGCGGGAGTGGCTACGAGCAGTACTTC.

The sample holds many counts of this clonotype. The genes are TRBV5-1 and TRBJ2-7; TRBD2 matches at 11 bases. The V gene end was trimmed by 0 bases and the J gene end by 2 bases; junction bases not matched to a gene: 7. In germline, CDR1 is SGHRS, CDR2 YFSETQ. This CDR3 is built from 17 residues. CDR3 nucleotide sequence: TGCGCCAGCAGCTTGGAACTAGCGGGAGTAGGTACCTACGAGCAGTACTTC. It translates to CASSLELAGVGTYEQYF.

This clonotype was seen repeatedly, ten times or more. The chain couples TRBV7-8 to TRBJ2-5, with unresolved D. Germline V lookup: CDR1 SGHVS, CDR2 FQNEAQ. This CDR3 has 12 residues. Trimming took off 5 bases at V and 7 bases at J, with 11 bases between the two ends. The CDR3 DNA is TGTGCCAGCAGCCCCCTCCCGCCGACCCAGTACTTC. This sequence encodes CASSPLPPTQYF.

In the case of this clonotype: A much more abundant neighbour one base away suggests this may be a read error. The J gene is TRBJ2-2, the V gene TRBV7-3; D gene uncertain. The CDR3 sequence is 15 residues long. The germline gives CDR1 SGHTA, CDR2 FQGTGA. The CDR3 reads CASCLLGKVTGELFF. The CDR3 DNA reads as TGTGCCAGCTGCTTACTCGGAAAAGTAACCGGGGAGCTGTTTTTT.

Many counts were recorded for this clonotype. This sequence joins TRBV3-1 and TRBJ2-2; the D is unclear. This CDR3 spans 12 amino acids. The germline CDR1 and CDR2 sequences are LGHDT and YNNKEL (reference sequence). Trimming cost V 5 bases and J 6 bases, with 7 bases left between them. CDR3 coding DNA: TGTGCCAGCAGCGCCCTCGCCGGGGAGCTGTTTTTT. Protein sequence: CASSALAGELFF.

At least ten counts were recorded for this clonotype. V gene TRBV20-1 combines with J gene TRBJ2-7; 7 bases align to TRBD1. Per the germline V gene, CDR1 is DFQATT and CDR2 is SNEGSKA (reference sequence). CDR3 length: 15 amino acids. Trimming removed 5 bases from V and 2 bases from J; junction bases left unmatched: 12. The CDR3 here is CSAEADNRGTYEQYF. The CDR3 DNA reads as TGCAGTGCTGAGGCAGACAACAGGGGCACCTACGAGCAGTACTTC.

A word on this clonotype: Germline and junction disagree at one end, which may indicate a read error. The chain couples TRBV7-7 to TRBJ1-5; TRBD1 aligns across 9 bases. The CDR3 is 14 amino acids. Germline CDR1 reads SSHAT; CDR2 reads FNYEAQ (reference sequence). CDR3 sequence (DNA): TGTGCCACCAAGGACAGGGGCCTTAATCAGCCCCGGCATTTT. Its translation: CATKDRGLNQPRHF.

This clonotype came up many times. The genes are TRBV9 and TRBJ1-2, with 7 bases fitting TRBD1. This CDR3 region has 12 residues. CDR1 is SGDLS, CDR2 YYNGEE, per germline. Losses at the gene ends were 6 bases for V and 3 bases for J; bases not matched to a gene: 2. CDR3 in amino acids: CASKGGDYGYTF. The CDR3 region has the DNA TGTGCCAGCAAAGGGGGCGACTATGGCTACACCTTC.

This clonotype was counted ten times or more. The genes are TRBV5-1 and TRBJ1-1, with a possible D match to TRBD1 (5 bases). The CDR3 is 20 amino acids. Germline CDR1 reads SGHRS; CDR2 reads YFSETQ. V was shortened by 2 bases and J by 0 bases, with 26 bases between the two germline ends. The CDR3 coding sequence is TGCGCCAGCAGCTTCCCCGAAATTCCTGACAGCGCCTTCATGAACACTGAAGCTTTCTTT. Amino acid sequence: CASSFPEIPDSAFMNTEAFF.

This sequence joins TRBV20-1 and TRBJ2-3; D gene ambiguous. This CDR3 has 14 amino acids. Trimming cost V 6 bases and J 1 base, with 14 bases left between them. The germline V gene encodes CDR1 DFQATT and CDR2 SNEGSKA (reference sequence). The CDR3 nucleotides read TGCAGTGCCCATACCCCCACGGGCACAGATACGCAGTATTTT. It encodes CSAHTPTGTDTQYF.

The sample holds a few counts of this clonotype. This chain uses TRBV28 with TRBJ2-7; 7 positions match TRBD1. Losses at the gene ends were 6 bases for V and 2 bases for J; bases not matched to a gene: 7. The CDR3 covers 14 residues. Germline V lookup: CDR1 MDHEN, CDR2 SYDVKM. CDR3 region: CASSETGVAYEQYF. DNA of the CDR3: TGTGCCAGCAGCGAAACAGGGGTGGCCTACGAGCAGTACTTC.

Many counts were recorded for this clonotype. The CDR3 spells CASSFNGGQKLFF. The DNA of the CDR3 is TGCGCCAGCAGCTTTAACGGGGGACAAAAACTGTTTTTT. This chain uses TRBV5-1 with TRBJ1-4; possible D gene TRBD1, 5 bases. V lost 2 bases and J 9 bases, leaving 11 bases between the germline ends. CDR1 and CDR2 (germline): SGHRS, YFSETQ. The CDR3 is 13 amino acids.

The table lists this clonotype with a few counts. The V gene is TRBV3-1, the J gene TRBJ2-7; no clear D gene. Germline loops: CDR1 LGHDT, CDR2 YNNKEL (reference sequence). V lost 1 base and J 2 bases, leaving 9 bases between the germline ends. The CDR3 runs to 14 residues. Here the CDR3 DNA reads TGTGCCAGCAGCCAAGTTGAGATGGCCTACGAGCAGTACTTC. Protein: CASSQVEMAYEQYF.

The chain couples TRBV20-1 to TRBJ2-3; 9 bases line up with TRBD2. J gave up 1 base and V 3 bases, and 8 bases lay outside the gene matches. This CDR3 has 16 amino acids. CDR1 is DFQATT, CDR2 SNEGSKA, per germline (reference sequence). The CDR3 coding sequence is TGCAGTGCTAGTCAGCCCCTAGCGGGGCGCACAGATACGCAGTATTTT. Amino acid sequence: CSASQPLAGRTDTQYF.

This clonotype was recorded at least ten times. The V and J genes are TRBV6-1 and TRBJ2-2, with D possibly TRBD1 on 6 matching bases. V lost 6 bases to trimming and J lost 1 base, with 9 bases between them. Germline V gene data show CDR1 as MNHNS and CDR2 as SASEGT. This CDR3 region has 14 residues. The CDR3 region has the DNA TGTGCCAGCAGGGGACACGAGAACACCGGGGAGCTGTTTTTT. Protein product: CASRGHENTGELFF.

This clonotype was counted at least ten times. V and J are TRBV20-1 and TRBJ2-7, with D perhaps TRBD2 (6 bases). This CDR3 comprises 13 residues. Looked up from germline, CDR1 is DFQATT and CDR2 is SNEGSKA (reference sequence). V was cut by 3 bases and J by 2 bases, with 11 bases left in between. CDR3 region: CSASWGVAYEQYF. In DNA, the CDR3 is TGCAGTGCTAGTTGGGGGGTGGCCTACGAGCAGTACTTC.

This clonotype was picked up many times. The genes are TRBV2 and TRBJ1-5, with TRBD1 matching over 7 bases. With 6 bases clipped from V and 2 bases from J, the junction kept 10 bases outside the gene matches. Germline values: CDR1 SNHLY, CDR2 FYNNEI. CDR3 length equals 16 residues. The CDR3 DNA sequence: TGTGCCAGCAGACGACAGGGAGTGGATGGCAATCAGCCCCAGCATTTT. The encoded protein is CASRRQGVDGNQPQHF.

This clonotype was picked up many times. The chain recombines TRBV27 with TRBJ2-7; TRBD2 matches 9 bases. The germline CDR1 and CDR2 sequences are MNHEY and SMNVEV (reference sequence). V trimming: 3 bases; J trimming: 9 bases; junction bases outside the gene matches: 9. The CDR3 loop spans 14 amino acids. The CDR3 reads CASSLDGLATLQYF. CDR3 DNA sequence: TGTGCCAGCAGTTTGGATGGACTAGCGACTTTGCAGTACTTC.